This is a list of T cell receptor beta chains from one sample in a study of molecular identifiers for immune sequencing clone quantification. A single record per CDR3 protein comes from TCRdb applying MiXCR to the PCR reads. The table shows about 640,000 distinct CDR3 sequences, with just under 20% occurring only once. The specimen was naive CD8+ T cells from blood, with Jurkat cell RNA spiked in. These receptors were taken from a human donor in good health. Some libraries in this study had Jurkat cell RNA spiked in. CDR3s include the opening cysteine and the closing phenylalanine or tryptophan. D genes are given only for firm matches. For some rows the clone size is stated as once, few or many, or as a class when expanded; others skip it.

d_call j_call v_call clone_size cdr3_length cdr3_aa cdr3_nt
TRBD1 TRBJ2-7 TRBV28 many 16 CASSLSRDRSSYEQYF TGTGCCAGCAGTTTAAGCCGGGACAGGAGCTCCTACGAGCAGTACTTC
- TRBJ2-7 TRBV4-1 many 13 CASSPGPVHEQYF TGCGCCAGCAGCCCGGGACCAGTCCACGAGCAGTACTTC
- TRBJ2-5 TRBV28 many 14 CASSLLRSQETQYF TGTGCCAGCAGTTTATTAAGGAGTCAAGAGACCCAGTACTTC
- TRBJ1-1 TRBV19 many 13 CASSMLGMTEAFF TGTGCCAGTAGTATGTTAGGAATGACTGAAGCTTTCTTT
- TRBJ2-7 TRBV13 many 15 CASSLKGVVSYEQYF TGTGCCAGCAGCTTAAAGGGGGTTGTATCCTACGAGCAGTACTTC
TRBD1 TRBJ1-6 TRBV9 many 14 CASSVEQGSSPLHF TGTGCCAGCAGCGTAGAACAGGGGAGTTCACCCCTCCACTTT
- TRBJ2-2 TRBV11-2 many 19 CASSHLGPQRVPNTGELFF TGTGCCAGCAGCCACCTTGGGCCCCAGCGGGTCCCGAACACCGGGGAGCTGTTTTTT
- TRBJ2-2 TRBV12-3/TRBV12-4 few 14 CASSPASWGGELFF TGTGCCAGCAGTCCCGCGAGTTGGGGCGGGGAGCTGTTTTTT
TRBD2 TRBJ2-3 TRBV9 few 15 CASSYSGSGADTQYF TGTGCCAGCAGCTATAGCGGGAGCGGGGCAGATACGCAGTATTTT
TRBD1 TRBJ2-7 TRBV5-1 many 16 CASSTLGTGNSYEQYF TGCGCCAGCAGCACACTGGGGACAGGGAACTCCTACGAGCAGTACTTC
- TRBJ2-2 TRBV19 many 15 CASSFYMSNTGELFF TGTGCCAGTAGTTTCTACATGTCGAACACCGGGGAGCTGTTTTTT
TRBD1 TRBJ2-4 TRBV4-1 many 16 CASSQGTGLAKNIQYF TGCGCCAGCAGCCAAGGGACAGGGCTAGCCAAAAACATTCAGTACTTC
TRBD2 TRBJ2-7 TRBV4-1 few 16 CASSAWTSGGMDEQYF TGCGCCAGCAGCGCCTGGACTAGCGGGGGTATGGACGAGCAGTACTTC
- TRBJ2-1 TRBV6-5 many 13 CASSPTPQVEQFF TGTGCCAGCAGCCCAACGCCGCAGGTGGAGCAGTTCTTC
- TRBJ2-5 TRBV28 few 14 CASSLSAAQETQYF TGTGCCAGCAGTCTCTCGGCGGCTCAAGAGACCCAGTACTTC
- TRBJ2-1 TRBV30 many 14 CAWSVFTLYNEQFF TGTGCCTGGAGTGTTTTTACCCTCTACAATGAGCAGTTCTTC
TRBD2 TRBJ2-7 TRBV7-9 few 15 CASSLLSGRDYEQYF TGTGCCAGCAGCCTACTAAGCGGGAGGGATTACGAGCAGTACTTC
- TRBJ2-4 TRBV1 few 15 CTSSQEGGPKNIQYF TGCACCAGCAGCCAAGAGGGCGGTCCCAAAAACATTCAGTACTTC
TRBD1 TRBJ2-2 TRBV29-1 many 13 CSTGQANTGELFF TGCAGCACCGGACAGGCGAACACCGGGGAGCTGTTTTTT
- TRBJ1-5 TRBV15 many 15 CATSRDARLHQPQHF TGTGCCACCAGCAGAGATGCACGGCTTCATCAGCCCCAGCATTTT
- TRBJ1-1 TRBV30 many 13 CAWTTWEGTEAFF TGTGCCTGGACCACCTGGGAAGGGACTGAAGCTTTCTTT
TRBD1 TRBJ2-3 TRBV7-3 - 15 CASSLGQGAADTQYF TGTGCCAGCAGCTTGGGCCAGGGGGCCGCAGATACGCAGTATTTT
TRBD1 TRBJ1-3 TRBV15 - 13 CATRTGGSNTIYF TGTGCCACAAGGACAGGGGGCTCAAACACCATATATTTT
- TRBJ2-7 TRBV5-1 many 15 CASSLSGTPAYEQYF TGCGCCAGCAGCTTATCCGGGACACCAGCCTACGAGCAGTACTTC
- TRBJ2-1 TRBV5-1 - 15 CASSISLEGHNEQFF TGCGCCAGCAGCATCAGCTTGGAGGGGCACAATGAGCAGTTCTTC
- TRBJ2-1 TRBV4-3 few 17 CASSPKWGALIYNEQFF TGCGCCAGCAGCCCAAAATGGGGGGCCCTGATATACAATGAGCAGTTCTTC
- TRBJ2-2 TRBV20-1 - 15 CSARAPLSNAGELFF TGCAGTGCTAGAGCGCCTCTTTCGAACGCCGGGGAGCTGTTTTTT